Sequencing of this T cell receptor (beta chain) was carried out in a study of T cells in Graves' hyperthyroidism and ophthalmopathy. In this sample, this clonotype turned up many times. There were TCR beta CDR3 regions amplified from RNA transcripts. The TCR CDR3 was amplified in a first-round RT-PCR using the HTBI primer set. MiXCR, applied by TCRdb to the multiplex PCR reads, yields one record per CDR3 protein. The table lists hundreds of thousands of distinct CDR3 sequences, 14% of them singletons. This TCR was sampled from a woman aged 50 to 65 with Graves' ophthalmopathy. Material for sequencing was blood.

The CDR3 nucleotides read TGTGCCAGCAGTTTACTAGCTTTGGGGCTTTCCTACGAGCAGTACTTC. This translates into CASSLLALGLSYEQYF. The rearrangement uses TRBV28 and TRBJ2-7; the D call may be TRBD1 or TRBD2 (5 bases each). The CDR3 is made up of 16 amino acids. Trimming removed 2 bases from V and 1 base from J, with 15 bases in between. Germline-derived CDR1 and CDR2 are MDHEN and SYDVKM. Based on the CDR3 plus reference TRBV28 and TRBJ2-7, the full variable domain is DVKVTQSSRYLVKRTGEKVFLECVQDMDHENMFWYRQDPGLGLRLIYFSYDVKMKEKGDIPEGYSVSREKKERFSLILESASTNQTSMYLCASSLLALGLSYEQYFGPGTRLTVT.